One sample yielded the 5 T cell receptor beta chains listed below, sequenced in a study of blood T cell repertoires in COVID-19 (dated by TCRdb to 2018 to 2020). Library generation was performed with the immunoSEQ multiplex PCR assay. As stored in TCRdb, this immuneACCESS dataset retains in-frame rearrangements with V and J assigned. A fraction of the clones does not appear; measured against another copy, unresolved V genes explain less than half of the discrepancy, and the remainder lacks a known reason. The sample table lists roughly 110,000 clones, around 75% of them with a count of one. Approximately 0.88% of the sample rests with the top ten. Sequenced: peripheral blood. The receptor set was obtained from a human donor with acute or convalescent COVID-19. The donor label of this sample is uncertain.

The chain has TRBV19 and TRBJ1-2; 7 nucleotides agree with TRBD1. Unmatched junction bases numbered 14, after V lost 9 bases and J lost 4 bases. The CDR3 covers 15 residues. Germline V gives CDR1 LNHDA, CDR2 SQIVND (reference sequence). CDR3 sequence (DNA): TGTGCCAGCGACAACCCTAGGGGGCAGGGCTATGGCTACACCTTC. Residues: CASDNPRGQGYGYTF.

This rearrangement joins TRBV7-3 to TRBJ1-2; weak D call: TRBD1 (5 bases). The CDR3 loop spans 13 amino acids. The germline gives CDR1 SGHTA, CDR2 FQGTGA. V gave up 5 bases and J gave up 2 bases, with 9 bases separating them. The CDR3 sequence is CASSPDKNYGYTF. The CDR3 DNA is TGTGCCAGCAGCCCGGACAAGAACTATGGCTACACCTTC.

J is TRBJ2-1 and V is TRBV12-3 or TRBV12-4, with a weak D call TRBD2 (5 bases). V lost 7 bases and J lost 12, with 13 bases in between. The CDR3 runs 11 residues. CDR3 nucleotide sequence: TGTGCCAGCACCTCCACTCGGGGGCAGTTCTTC. Translated, it gives CASTSTRGQFF.

This chain uses TRBV6-2 or TRBV6-3 with TRBJ1-6; 8 bases align to TRBD1. CDR1 and CDR2 from the germline V gene are MNHEY and SVGEGT. The CDR3 has 14 residues. The ends lost 5 bases at V and 7 bases at J; junction bases unmatched: 4. In DNA, the CDR3 is TGTGCCAGCAGTAGGGACAGGCCAAATTCACCCCTCCACTTT. Translation gives CASSRDRPNSPLHF.

The J gene is TRBJ1-1, the V gene TRBV5-5; tentative D call: TRBD1 (6 bases). Trimming removed 0 bases at V and 4 bases at J, with 16 bases between. The CDR3 totals 16 residues. In germline, CDR1 is SGHKS, CDR2 YYEKEE (reference sequence). The chain's CDR3 is CASSLGQGRAGTEAFF. The CDR3 region has the DNA TGTGCCAGCAGCTTGGGTCAGGGGAGGGCGGGCACTGAAGCTTTCTTT.